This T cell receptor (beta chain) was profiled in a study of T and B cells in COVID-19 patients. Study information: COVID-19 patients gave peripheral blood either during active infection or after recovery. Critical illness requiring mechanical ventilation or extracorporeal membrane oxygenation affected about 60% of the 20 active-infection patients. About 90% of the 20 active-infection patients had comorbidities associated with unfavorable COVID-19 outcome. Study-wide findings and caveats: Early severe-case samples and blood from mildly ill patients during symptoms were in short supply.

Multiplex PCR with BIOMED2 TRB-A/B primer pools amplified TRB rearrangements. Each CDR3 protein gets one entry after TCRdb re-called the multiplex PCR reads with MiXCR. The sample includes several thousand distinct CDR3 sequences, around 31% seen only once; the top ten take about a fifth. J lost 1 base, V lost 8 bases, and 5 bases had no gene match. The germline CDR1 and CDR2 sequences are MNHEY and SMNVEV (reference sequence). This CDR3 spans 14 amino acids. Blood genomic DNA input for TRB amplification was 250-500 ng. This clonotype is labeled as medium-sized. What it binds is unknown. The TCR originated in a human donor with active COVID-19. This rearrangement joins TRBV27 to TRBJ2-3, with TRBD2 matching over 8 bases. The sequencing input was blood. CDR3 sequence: CASRNSGGTDTQYF. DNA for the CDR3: TGTGCCAGCCGGAATAGCGGGGGCACAGATACGCAGTATTTT.